What follows are 12 T cell receptor beta chains derived from one specimen sequenced in a study of cytomegalovirus exposure and HLA in healthy donors. The PCR contained 60 Vbeta and 13 Jbeta primers. The table came from immunoSEQ multiplex PCR; TCRdb's copy has only in-frame clones and leaves some out. The sample lists about 60,000 clones, 70% occurring once. Sequenced sample: PBMCs. These receptors were collected from a woman aged 55-75 years in good health and CMV-seropositive.

This clone showed up just once. The chain combines TRBV18 with TRBJ1-1, with D possibly being TRBD1 (5 bases). The CDR3 loop spans 12 amino acids. Trimming removed 4 bases from V and 7 bases from J, with 10 bases in between. Germline V gene sequence: CDR1 KGHSH, CDR2 LQKENI. DNA of the CDR3: TGTGCCAGCTCACGAGGGGAGGGTGAAGCTTTCTTT. Its protein product is CASSRGEGEAFF.

The rearrangement uses TRBV2 and TRBJ1-1; TRBD1 agrees at 10 bases. Per the germline V gene, CDR1 is SNHLY and CDR2 is FYNNEI. The CDR3 contains 15 residues. J was trimmed by 0 bases and V by 8 bases; bases with no gene match: 6. CDR3 in amino acids: CASGTGESLNTEAFF. The CDR3 DNA sequence: TGTGCCAGCGGGACAGGGGAATCTCTGAACACTGAAGCTTTCTTT.

CDR3 region: CASSKDSPGDTQYF. As DNA, the CDR3 is TGTGCCAGCAGCAAGGACTCGCCCGGGGATACGCAGTATTTT. V is TRBV4-2 and J is TRBJ2-3; tentative D call: TRBD2 (5 bases). V dropped 5 bases and J dropped 6 bases, with 15 bases sitting between them. The CDR3 sequence is 14 residues long. Germline CDR1 and CDR2: LGHNA and YNFKEQ.

In this sample, this clone turned up many times. This chain links TRBV18 with TRBJ1-4, with 12 bases that match TRBD1. The germline V gene has CDR1 KGHSH and CDR2 LQKENI. The CDR3 has 14 amino acids. Trimming cost V 5 bases and J 7 bases; bases outside gene matches: 2. The CDR3 loop is CASSTGQGAEKLFF. CDR3 nucleotides: TGTGCCAGCTCAACGGGACAGGGGGCTGAAAAACTGTTTTTT. Looking up the rest from reference TRBV18 and TRBJ1-4 gives the full variable domain: NAGVMQNPRHLVRRRGQEARLRCSPMKGHSHVYWYRQLPEEGLKFMVYLQKENIIDESGMPKERFSAEFPKEGPSILRIQQVVRGDSAAYFCASSTGQGAEKLFFGSGTQLSVL.

This rearrangement joins TRBV18 to TRBJ2-4; 9 nucleotides line up with TRBD1. This CDR3 region has 16 residues. V lost 3 bases, J lost 5 bases, and 8 bases stayed unmatched. Germline-derived CDR1 and CDR2 are KGHSH and LQKENI. As DNA, the CDR3 is TGTGCCAGCTCACCGGGACAGGGAGATTTCCAAAACATTCAGTACTTC. It translates to CASSPGQGDFQNIQYF.

The chain couples TRBV19 to TRBJ1-1; TRBD1 is a possible D gene (5 bases). Germline values: CDR1 LNHDA, CDR2 SQIVND (reference sequence). V shed 7 bases and J shed 1 base, with 13 bases lying between them. This CDR3 contains 14 residues. The CDR3 is CASTPRDSNTEAFF. The CDR3 DNA is TGTGCCAGTACCCCCAGGGACTCGAACACTGAAGCTTTCTTT.

This clone was seen a few times. V usage is TRBV2 and J usage is TRBJ2-4, with 11 bases matching TRBD2. The CDR3 is 18 amino acids. The germline V gene encodes CDR1 SNHLY and CDR2 FYNNEI. The V and J ends lost 4 bases and 0 bases, in that order; junction bases with no gene match: 8. In DNA, the CDR3 is TGTGCCAGCAGTGGGCTAGCGGGGGGAGAACTAGCCAAAAACATTCAGTACTTC. This codes for CASSGLAGGELAKNIQYF.

This chain uses TRBV5-1 with TRBJ1-4; 7 nucleotides line up with TRBD1. The V segment lost 1 base and the J segment 1 base; nucleotides outside the gene matches: 4. Germline V lookup: CDR1 SGHRS, CDR2 YFSETQ. The CDR3 covers 16 residues. The CDR3 sequence is CASSLQGQETNEKLFF. The CDR3 region has the DNA TGCGCCAGCAGCTTGCAAGGACAGGAAACTAATGAAAAACTGTTTTTT.

V is TRBV18 and J is TRBJ1-1; D is unresolved. Trimming left V 9 bases short and J 0 bases short, with 17 bases between. This CDR3 region has 15 residues. The germline V gene encodes CDR1 KGHSH and CDR2 LQKENI. DNA of the CDR3: TGTGCCAGTTCTTTTTTCGGGGAGATGAACACTGAAGCTTTCTTT. Encoded protein: CASSFFGEMNTEAFF.

The gene calls are TRBV6-5 and TRBJ1-3; no definite D call. V gave up 2 bases and J gave up 0 bases, with 8 bases separating them. CDR1 is MNHEY and CDR2 is SVGAGI in the germline V gene. There are 15 residues in the CDR3. The CDR3 loop reads CASSYNPSSGNTIYF. The CDR3 coding sequence is TGTGCCAGCAGTTACAACCCTAGCTCTGGAAACACCATATATTTT.

The chain links TRBV4-3 to TRBJ1-4; 7 positions match TRBD1. There are 15 residues in the CDR3. Germline V gene data show CDR1 as LGHNA and CDR2 as YSLEER. The V segment lost 4 bases and the J segment 5 bases; nucleotides outside the gene matches: 7. The CDR3 reads CASSLLRGSNEKLFF. The CDR3 DNA follows: TGCGCCAGCAGCCTACTCAGGGGGTCCAATGAAAAACTGTTTTTT.

The V and J genes are TRBV6-1 and TRBJ1-1; TRBD1 aligns across 7 bases. In germline, CDR1 is MNHNS, CDR2 SASEGT. J lost 0 bases, V lost 5 bases, and 6 bases had no gene match. The CDR3 has 15 amino acids. CDR3 DNA: TGTGCCAGCAGTCTTTTCGGACAGGTGAACACTGAAGCTTTCTTT. Protein product: CASSLFGQVNTEAFF.